This T cell receptor beta chain was identified in a study of cytomegalovirus exposure and HLA in healthy donors. Study-level points and caveats: Earlier results showed most TCR beta V segments being productive about 87% or about 30% of the time.

With regard to this clone: Its target is not known.

PCR amplification relied on 60 Vbeta primers (plus 13 Jbeta primers). TCRdb keeps only in-frame clones here, not all; method: immunoSEQ multiplex PCR. The sample totals about 41,000 clones. In germline, CDR1 is MNHEY, CDR2 SVGAGI. The V and J ends lost 7 bases and 4 bases respectively, with 14 bases between them. The CDR3 extends over 14 amino acids. Sequences were obtained from PBMCs. This chain links TRBV6-5 with TRBJ1-5; D unclear. The receptor's source is a man younger than 40 in good health and CMV-seronegative. The CDR3 loop reads CASKPSRQNQPQHF. In DNA, the CDR3 is TGTGCCAGCAAACCCTCGCGGCAGAATCAGCCCCAGCATTTT.